The 10 T cell receptor beta chains below were found in one sample sequenced in a study of technical replicates of blood from four donors. The assay was immunoSEQ multiplex PCR, and TCRdb's table has in-frame clones only and misses some. The table shows 100,000 or so clones, with just over 95% occurring only once. What was sequenced was T cells isolated from PBMCs. The origin of the receptors is a human donor in good health.

The chain employs TRBV15 and TRBJ2-6; tentative D call: TRBD2 (6 bases). The CDR3 contains 20 residues. Germline assignment: CDR1 LNHNV and CDR2 YYDKDF (reference sequence). V dropped 0 bases and J dropped 0 bases, with 18 bases sitting between them. CDR3 sequence (DNA): TGTGCCACCAGCAGAGACCCCTTTTGGGGGGAGACCTCTGGGGCCAACGTCCTGACTTTC. Its translation is CATSRDPFWGETSGANVLTF.

Concerning this clone itself: Other nucleotide sequences in the sample specify the same CDR3. The rearrangement joins TRBV9 to TRBJ1-1; 7 nucleotides line up with TRBD1. The V and J ends lost 5 bases and 5 bases, in that order; junction bases with no gene match: 9. The CDR3 loop spans 14 amino acids. Germline V gene data show CDR1 as SGDLS and CDR2 as YYNGEE. The CDR3 is CASRAGGGLTEAFF. CDR3 DNA sequence: TGTGCCAGCAGAGCAGGGGGTGGGCTAACTGAAGCTTTCTTT. Variable domain in full (rest from reference TRBV9 and TRBJ1-1): DSGVTQTPKHLITATGQRVTLRCSPRSGDLSVYWYQQSLDQGLQFLIQYYNGEERAKGNILERFSAQQFPDLHSELNLSSLELGDSALYFCASRAGGGLTEAFFGQGTRLTVV.

Regarding this clone: A junction end diverges from the germline sequence, so it may reflect a read error. The chain is built from TRBV7-7 and TRBJ2-5; D could derive from TRBD1 or TRBD2 (6 bases each). The CDR3 is made up of 13 amino acids. Per germline, CDR1 SSHAT and CDR2 FNYEAQ (reference sequence). The CDR3 here is CASSLGGPETQYF. The CDR3 DNA reads TGTGCTAGCAGCTTAGGGGGGCCGGAGACCCAGTACTTC.

The rearrangement links TRBV7-8 to TRBJ2-7, with D possibly TRBD1 on 6 matching bases. The CDR3 is made up of 16 amino acids. Trimming pared 3 bases from V and 2 bases from J, leaving 17 bases between. Germline loops: CDR1 SGHVS, CDR2 FQNEAQ. As DNA, the CDR3 is TGTGCCAGCAGCTTTAACACAGGGTTAACCACCTACGAGCAGTACTTC. This gives the protein CASSFNTGLTTYEQYF.

This chain joins TRBV15 and TRBJ2-7, with 9 bases aligning to TRBD2. V lost 0 bases, J lost 5 bases, and 5 bases stayed unmatched. CDR1 LNHNV and CDR2 YYDKDF come from the germline V gene (reference sequence). The CDR3 covers 15 residues. The CDR3 loop is CATSRDGGTSHEQYF. CDR3 bases: TGTGCCACCAGCAGAGATGGAGGGACTAGCCACGAGCAGTACTTC.

The chain recombines TRBV30 with TRBJ1-1; D remains unclear. Germline CDR1 and CDR2: GTSNPN and SVGIG (reference sequence). The CDR3 has 12 residues. V lost 3 bases to trimming and J lost 6 bases, with 11 bases between them. Written as DNA, the CDR3 is TGTGCCTGGAGCGCCCTTTCAGCTGAAGCTTTCTTT. This sequence encodes CAWSALSAEAFF.

This chain uses TRBV7-8 with TRBJ2-5, with TRBD2 identical over 10 bases. The CDR3 is 16 residues long. CDR1 SGHVS and CDR2 FQNEAQ come from the germline V gene. Trimming took 2 bases from V and 5 from J; bases not matched to a gene: 8. Here the CDR3 reads CASSLWASGSRETQYF. The CDR3 coding sequence is TGTGCCAGCAGCTTATGGGCTAGCGGGAGTAGGGAGACCCAGTACTTC. The whole variable domain, remainder taken from reference TRBV7-8 and TRBJ2-5, is GAGVSQSPRYKVAKRGQDVALRCDPISGHVSLFWYQQALGQGPEFLTYFQNEAQLDKSGLPSDRFFAERPEGSVSTLKIQRTQQEDSAVYLCASSLWASGSRETQYFGPGTRLLVL.

The rearrangement links TRBV7-9 to TRBJ2-1; a possible D gene is TRBD1 (5 bases). Trimming stripped 7 bases from V and 8 bases from J, with 12 bases between. The CDR3 is 12 amino acids. CDR1 is SEHNR, CDR2 FQNEAQ, per germline (reference sequence). As DNA, the CDR3 is TGTGCCAGCACTCTAATAGGGGATGAGCAGTTCTTC. Its protein is CASTLIGDEQFF.

This clone is a singleton in its sample. The rearrangement uses TRBV19 and TRBJ2-1; 8 bases agree with TRBD2. The V and J ends lost 1 base and 4 bases, in that order; junction bases with no gene match: 9. Germline CDR1 LNHDA, CDR2 SQIVND (reference sequence). CDR3 length: 17 amino acids. CDR3: CASSIGKRGPFYNEQFF. The CDR3 nucleotides read TGTGCCAGTAGTATAGGGAAGCGGGGGCCTTTTTACAATGAGCAGTTCTTC. Filled out from reference TRBV19 and TRBJ2-1, the complete variable domain reads DGGITQSPKYLFRKEGQNVTLSCEQNLNHDAMYWYRQDPGQGLRLIYYSQIVNDFQKGDIAEGYSVSREKKESFPLTVTSAQKNPTAFYLCASSIGKRGPFYNEQFFGPGTRLTVL.

This clone was recorded only once. The chain combines TRBV29-1 with TRBJ2-5, with 9 bases matching TRBD2. Germline assignment: CDR1 SQVTM and CDR2 ANQGSEA. The CDR3 has 16 amino acids. V gave up 4 bases and J gave up 5 bases; unmatched junction bases: 14. CDR3 in DNA: TGCAGCGTTGTGAGCGGGAGGCCAGGCGAGATGGAGACCCAGTACTTC. Its translation: CSVVSGRPGEMETQYF.